These 31 T cell receptor beta chains share one sample of origin, sequenced in a study of blood T cell repertoires in COVID-19. Libraries were prepared by immunoSEQ multiplex PCR; TCRdb keeps only in-frame clonotypes and omits some of them. The sample records a few hundred thousand clones, over 80% being singletons. Sequencing was carried out using peripheral blood. These receptors were taken from a woman aged 40 to 55 with acute or convalescent COVID-19.

V gene TRBV19 combines with J gene TRBJ1-3; no firm D call. The CDR3 has 15 residues. The V end lost 1 base, the J end lost 0 bases, and 7 bases lay between the germline ends. Germline CDR1 reads LNHDA; CDR2 reads SQIVND (reference sequence). The CDR3 loop is CASSIVSGSGNTIYF. The CDR3 bases are TGTGCCAGTAGTATAGTGTCGGGCTCTGGAAACACCATATATTTT.

This clone was counted once. The chain couples TRBV6-6 to TRBJ1-2, with 10 bases identical to TRBD1. Losses at the gene ends were 6 bases for V and 4 bases for J; bases not matched to a gene: 8. This CDR3 region has 15 residues. CDR1 is MNHNY and CDR2 is SVGAGI in the germline V gene (reference sequence). CDR3: CASRRDRGSSYGYTF. CDR3 coding DNA: TGTGCCAGCAGAAGGGACAGGGGCAGCTCCTATGGCTACACCTTC.

V and J are TRBV12-5 and TRBJ1-1, with TRBD1 as a possible D gene (6 bases). This CDR3 contains 13 residues. CDR1 and CDR2 from the germline V gene are LGHNT and FRNRAP. Trimming took off 5 bases at V and 5 bases at J, with 12 bases between the two ends. The CDR3 region is CASGLQGNTEAFF. CDR3 coding DNA: TGTGCTAGTGGTCTTCAGGGGAATACTGAAGCTTTCTTT.

The chain joins TRBV19 to TRBJ1-1, with no clear D. The CDR3 runs to 17 residues. Per the germline V gene, CDR1 is LNHDA and CDR2 is SQIVND (reference sequence). The ends were cut back, 0 bases at V and 0 bases at J, with 14 bases in the middle. The CDR3 loop reads CASSIEPLAVMNTEAFF. The CDR3 coding sequence is TGTGCCAGTAGTATAGAGCCTTTGGCAGTCATGAACACTGAAGCTTTCTTT.

V is TRBV29-1 and J is TRBJ1-2, with D maybe TRBD1 (5 bases). V was clipped by 7 bases and J by 7 bases, with 25 bases between them. The V gene's germline CDR1 is SQVTM and CDR2 ANQGSEA. The CDR3 extends over 15 amino acids. This chain's CDR3 is CSASGGSPGLGGYTF. CDR3 nucleotide sequence: TGCAGCGCCTCGGGGGGGTCGCCGGGCCTAGGTGGCTACACCTTC.

The chain couples TRBV3-1 (or the pseudogene TRBV3-2) to TRBJ2-5, with TRBD2 matching 9 bases. The CDR3 length is 17 residues. V was pared by 1 base and J by 1 base, with 7 bases of the junction left unmatched. Looked up from germline, CDR1 is LGHDT and CDR2 is YNNKEL (reference sequence). As DNA, the CDR3 is TGTGCCAGCAGCCAAGGGCCAAGGCGGGGGGGCCAAGAGACCCAGTACTTC. Translating gives CASSQGPRRGGQETQYF.

V gene TRBV2 combines with J gene TRBJ2-5; TRBD2 might be the D (5 bases). In germline, CDR1 is SNHLY, CDR2 FYNNEI. The CDR3 extends over 14 amino acids. The V and J ends lost 9 bases and 2 bases respectively, with 16 bases between them. The CDR3 DNA is TGTGCCAGAGCCGTGGACGGACTTCAAGAGACCCAGTACTTC. This gives the protein CARAVDGLQETQYF.

V and J are TRBV9 and TRBJ2-3; TRBD1 matches at 10 bases. V gave up 3 bases and J gave up 2 bases; unmatched junction bases: 6. The CDR3 loop spans 16 amino acids. Per the germline V gene, CDR1 is SGDLS and CDR2 is YYNGEE. In DNA, the CDR3 is TGTGCCAGCAGCGCGCCGGGACAGGGGATCACAGATACGCAGTATTTT. Translating it yields CASSAPGQGITDTQYF. Full variable domain (remainder filled in from reference TRBV9 and TRBJ2-3): DSGVTQTPKHLITATGQRVTLRCSPRSGDLSVYWYQQSLDQGLQFLIQYYNGEERAKGNILERFSAQQFPDLHSELNLSSLELGDSALYFCASSAPGQGITDTQYFGPGTRLTVL.

The chain joins TRBV10-3 to TRBJ2-2, with 8 bases lining up with TRBD1. The trim removed 1 base at V and 2 bases at J, leaving 3 bases unmatched. The CDR3 totals 16 residues. The germline V gene encodes CDR1 ENHRY and CDR2 SYGVKD. The CDR3 region has the DNA TGTGCCATCAGTGAGTTAACAGGGGGAAACACCGGGGAGCTGTTTTTT. It translates to CAISELTGGNTGELFF.

The chain has TRBV4-2 and TRBJ1-2; D might be TRBD1 (6 bases). Looked up from germline, CDR1 is LGHNA and CDR2 is YNFKEQ. The CDR3 consists of 14 residues. V was cut by 0 bases and J by 6 bases, with 11 bases left in between. CDR3 sequence (DNA): TGTGCCAGCAGCCAAGAAGGTAGGGGGAATGGCTACACCTTC. Its protein product is CASSQEGRGNGYTF.

In this sample, this clone turned up a few times. The V gene is TRBV11-2, the J gene TRBJ1-2; 8 bases agree with TRBD1. The CDR3 is 16 residues long. The germline V gene has CDR1 SGHAT and CDR2 FQNNGV. The V and J ends lost 3 bases and 4 bases, in that order; junction bases with no gene match: 10. The DNA for the CDR3 is TGTGCCAGCAGCTTCTACTCTCAGGGGGCGGTCTATGGCTACACCTTC. Its protein is CASSFYSQGAVYGYTF.

The chain is built from TRBV20-1 and TRBJ2-1, with 9 bases aligning to TRBD2. The V gene end was trimmed by 3 bases and the J gene end by 7 bases; junction bases not matched to a gene: 10. This CDR3 comprises 15 residues. Germline CDR1 reads DFQATT; CDR2 reads SNEGSKA (reference sequence). The CDR3 protein is CSASLARGGSNEQFF. The CDR3 DNA follows: TGCAGTGCTAGTTTGGCGCGGGGGGGCTCAAATGAGCAGTTCTTC.

The chain joins TRBV13 to TRBJ2-3; 7 bases map to TRBD1. CDR1 is PRHDT, CDR2 FYEKMQ, per germline (reference sequence). The CDR3 consists of 14 residues. V shed 8 bases, J shed 3 bases, and the junction held 8 bases outside the gene matches. The CDR3 coding sequence is TGTGCCAGCTCCAGTGCAGGGGGAACAGATACGCAGTATTTT. Translating it yields CASSSAGGTDTQYF. The whole variable domain, remainder taken from reference TRBV13 and TRBJ2-3, is AAGVIQSPRHLIKEKRETATLKCYPIPRHDTVYWYQQGPGQDPQFLISFYEKMQSDKGSIPDRFSAQQFSDYHSELNMSSLELGDSALYFCASSSAGGTDTQYFGPGTRLTVL.

V and J are TRBV5-8 and TRBJ2-5; a possible D gene is TRBD2 (6 bases). The CDR3 covers 15 residues. V lost 0 bases, J lost 4 bases, and 13 bases lay in between. Germline loops: CDR1 SGHTS, CDR2 YDEGEE. The DNA for the CDR3 is TGTGCCAGCAGCTTGGTTCGGGTGGGAGGAGAGACCCAGTACTTC. Translated: CASSLVRVGGETQYF.

The chain uses TRBV28 and TRBJ1-3; 8 nucleotides align to TRBD1. From germline, CDR1 is MDHEN and CDR2 SYDVKM. The ends lost 6 bases at V and 2 bases at J; junction bases unmatched: 12. There are 17 residues in the CDR3. CDR3 residues: CASSLPPTGETGNTIYF. CDR3 bases: TGTGCCAGCAGCCTCCCCCCGACAGGGGAGACTGGAAACACCATATATTTT.

For the CDR3, the DNA is TGTGCCACGGGCGGGGGGGCGGATGCCGGGGAGCTGTTTTTT. Its translation: CATGGGADAGELFF. This chain uses TRBV19 with TRBJ2-2; the match to TRBD2 covers 9 bases. This CDR3 spans 14 amino acids. Trimming removed 10 bases from V and 6 bases from J; junction bases left unmatched: 9. CDR1 and CDR2 from the germline V gene are LNHDA and SQIVND (reference sequence).

The V gene is TRBV6-6, the J gene TRBJ1-2, with D possibly being TRBD1 (6 bases). The V gene's germline CDR1 is MNHNY and CDR2 SVGAGI (reference sequence). The V end was cut by 6 bases, the J end by 2 bases, with 10 bases between. This CDR3 has 13 amino acids. The CDR3 loop reads CASSPRGNYGYTF. The CDR3 DNA sequence: TGTGCCAGCAGCCCCAGGGGAAACTATGGCTACACCTTC.

The V and J genes are TRBV7-8 and TRBJ2-5; TRBD1 aligns across 8 bases. V dropped 2 bases and J dropped 3; count of bases not matched to a gene: 2. CDR3 length equals 14 residues. Germline assignment: CDR1 SGHVS and CDR2 FQNEAQ. CDR3 coding DNA: TGTGCCAGCAGCTTACTGGGACAGGAAGAGACCCAGTACTTC. Protein sequence: CASSLLGQEETQYF.

The chain joins TRBV5-4 to TRBJ2-3; 9 nucleotides line up with TRBD1. This CDR3 comprises 14 residues. The germline CDR1 and CDR2 sequences are SGHNT and YYREEE (reference sequence). V dropped 6 bases and J dropped 1; count of bases not matched to a gene: 3. The chain's CDR3 is CASMRDRGTDTQYF. The CDR3 nucleotides are TGTGCCAGCATGCGGGACAGGGGCACAGATACGCAGTATTTT.

This rearrangement joins TRBV29-1 to TRBJ1-2; D remains unclear. From germline, CDR1 is SQVTM and CDR2 ANQGSEA. This CDR3 has 14 amino acids. V lost 1 base to trimming and J lost 6 bases, with 15 bases between them. The CDR3 DNA reads as TGCAGCGTTGAAGCCAGCGACCGTCGGAATGGCTACACCTTC. Protein: CSVEASDRRNGYTF.

This chain joins TRBV6-5 and TRBJ1-3; D is perhaps TRBD1 (6 bases). Trimming took 0 bases from V and 13 from J, leaving 13 bases between them. The CDR3 loop spans 13 amino acids. Germline V gene sequence: CDR1 MNHEY, CDR2 SVGAGI. The chain's CDR3 is CASSYSMGAKIYF. DNA of the CDR3: TGTGCCAGCAGTTACTCAATGGGGGCGAAAATATATTTT.

The V call is TRBV3-1 (or the pseudogene TRBV3-2), the J call TRBJ2-5, with 15 bases identical to TRBD2. From germline, CDR1 is LGHDT and CDR2 YNNKEL (reference sequence). The CDR3 consists of 17 residues. Trimming took 4 bases from V and 5 from J; bases not matched to a gene: 8. CDR3 in DNA: TGTGCCAGCAGCCGATGGACTAGCGGGGGGGCCGGTGAGACCCAGTACTTC. Translation: CASSRWTSGGAGETQYF.

This clone has a single count. V is TRBV7-3 and J is TRBJ2-3, with 8 nucleotides matching TRBD2. The V segment lost 6 bases and the J segment 3 bases; nucleotides outside the gene matches: 5. There are 14 residues in the CDR3. CDR1 is SGHTA and CDR2 is FQGTGA in the germline V gene. The CDR3 loop is CASRTTGGTDTQYF. The CDR3 coding sequence is TGTGCCAGCAGAACGACGGGAGGGACAGATACGCAGTATTTT.

This chain joins TRBV9 and TRBJ1-2; D might be TRBD1 (6 bases). Trimming took off 4 bases at V and 6 bases at J, with 13 bases between the two ends. Germline-derived CDR1 and CDR2 are SGDLS and YYNGEE. The CDR3 has 13 residues. The CDR3 protein is CASSLTGSNGYTF. As DNA, the CDR3 is TGTGCCAGCAGCTTAACAGGGTCAAATGGCTACACCTTC.

The rearrangement joins TRBV5-1 to TRBJ1-1; 9 bases are shared with TRBD1. V dropped 3 bases and J dropped 1; count of bases not matched to a gene: 4. The CDR3 sequence is 15 residues long. Per the germline V gene, CDR1 is SGHRS and CDR2 is YFSETQ. The CDR3 DNA is TGCGCCAGCAGCTCACAGGGGGCGAGGAACACTGAAGCTTTCTTT. Translation gives CASSSQGARNTEAFF.

The V and J genes are TRBV10-3 and TRBJ1-5, with 7 bases that match TRBD1. The junction had 4 bases not matched to a gene; V was cut back by 0 bases and J by 2 bases. The CDR3 sequence is 16 residues long. Germline-derived CDR1 and CDR2 are ENHRY and SYGVKD. CDR3 DNA: TGTGCCATCAGTGAGTCTCGACAGGGTGGCAATCAGCCCCAGCATTTT. It is translated as CAISESRQGGNQPQHF.

The CDR3: CASSRGGPGNEQFF. Written as DNA, the CDR3 is TGCGCCAGCAGCCGGGGGGGCCCAGGCAATGAGCAGTTCTTC. This sequence joins TRBV5-1 and TRBJ2-1; 8 nucleotides agree with TRBD2. The CDR3 loop spans 14 amino acids. Germline values: CDR1 SGHRS, CDR2 YFSETQ. V gave up 4 bases and J gave up 6 bases; unmatched junction bases: 6.

The gene calls are TRBV7-3 and TRBJ2-5; 16 nucleotides match TRBD2. The CDR3 is 16 residues long. The J segment lost 5 bases and the V segment lost 4 bases, leaving 4 bases of the junction unmatched. Germline values: CDR1 SGHTA, CDR2 FQGTGA. CDR3 in DNA: TGTGCCAGCAGCTCGGGACTAGCGGGGGGGCGTGAGACCCAGTACTTC. Translated, it gives CASSSGLAGGRETQYF.

The V and J genes are TRBV6-5 and TRBJ2-3; 10 nucleotides agree with TRBD2. The junction had 14 bases not matched to a gene; V was cut back by 10 bases and J by 10 bases. CDR1 and CDR2 from the germline V gene are MNHEY and SVGAGI. The CDR3 is 14 residues long. The CDR3 region has the DNA TGTGCCACGGGAGCGGGGGGGCCGGAGCGGGCGCAGTATTTT. The encoded protein is CATGAGGPERAQYF.

The genes are TRBV19 and TRBJ1-5; the D gene is possibly TRBD1 (5 bases). The CDR3 length is 16 residues. Germline V gene lookup returns CDR1 LNHDA and CDR2 SQIVND (reference sequence). Between the trimmed V and J ends, which lost 5 bases and 1 base, there was a span of 15 bases. The CDR3 nucleotides are TGTGCCAGTAGTCCGATGGCGGGGGGAAGCAATCAGCCCCAGCATTTT. Residues: CASSPMAGGSNQPQHF.

The gene calls are TRBV10-2 and TRBJ2-1; possible D gene TRBD1, 5 bases. This CDR3 contains 16 residues. CDR1 is WSHSY, CDR2 SAAADI, per germline. V lost 0 bases to trimming and J lost 4 bases, with 13 bases between them. CDR3 in amino acids: CASSESGNRGYNEQFF. For the CDR3, the DNA is TGCGCCAGCAGTGAGTCGGGTAATAGGGGATACAATGAGCAGTTCTTC.